One and the same sample provided the 3 T cell receptor beta chains below, sequenced in a study of blood T cell repertoires in COVID-19. The data were produced by immunoSEQ multiplex PCR, yet TCRdb's version contains in-frame clones alone and is incomplete. Of approximately 190,000 clones listed, more than 75% are singletons. Sequenced: peripheral blood. The receptors were sampled from a man between 35 and 55 years old with active or convalescent COVID-19.

The V gene is TRBV24-1, the J gene TRBJ2-6; unclear D gene. CDR1 is KGHDR and CDR2 is SFDVKD in the germline V gene. This CDR3 contains 13 residues. V was cut by 4 bases and J by 4 bases, with 4 bases left in between. CDR3 residues: CATSESGANVLTF. The CDR3, as DNA: TGTGCCACCAGTGAGTCGGGGGCCAACGTCCTGACTTTC.

This clone was detected a few times. The chain couples TRBV3-1 (or the pseudogene TRBV3-2) to TRBJ1-4; 7 bases map to TRBD1. The CDR3 is made up of 13 amino acids. V trimming: 8 bases; J trimming: 8 bases; junction bases outside the gene matches: 8. Germline CDR1 reads LGHDT; CDR2 reads YNNKEL (reference sequence). The CDR3 DNA is TGTGCCAGCTTGAACAGGGGAAACGAAAAACTGTTTTTT. Its translation: CASLNRGNEKLFF.

The CDR3 reads CASSEAGRTAVPGYTF. The CDR3 coding sequence is TGTGCCAGCAGTGAAGCGGGGCGGACAGCAGTCCCTGGCTACACCTTC. The chain recombines TRBV6-1 with TRBJ1-2, with TRBD1 as a possible D gene (6 bases). The V and J ends lost 0 bases and 7 bases respectively, with 18 bases between them. The CDR3 extends over 16 amino acids. CDR1 is MNHNS and CDR2 is SASEGT in the germline V gene.